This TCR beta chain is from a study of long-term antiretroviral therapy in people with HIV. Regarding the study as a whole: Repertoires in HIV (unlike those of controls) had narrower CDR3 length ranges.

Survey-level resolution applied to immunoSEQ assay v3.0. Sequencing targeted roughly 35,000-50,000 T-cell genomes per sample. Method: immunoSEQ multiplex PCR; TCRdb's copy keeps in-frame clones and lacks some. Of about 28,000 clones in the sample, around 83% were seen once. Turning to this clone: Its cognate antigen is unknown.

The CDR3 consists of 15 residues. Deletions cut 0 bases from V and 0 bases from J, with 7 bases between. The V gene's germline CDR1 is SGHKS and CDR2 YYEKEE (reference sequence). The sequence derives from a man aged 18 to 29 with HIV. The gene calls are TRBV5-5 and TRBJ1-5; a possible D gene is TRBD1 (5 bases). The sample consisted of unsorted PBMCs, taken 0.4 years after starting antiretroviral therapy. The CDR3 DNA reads TGTGCCAGCAGCTTGGAGGGGTATAGCAATCAGCCCCAGCATTTT. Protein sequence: CASSLEGYSNQPQHF.